These 10 T cell receptor beta chains were sequenced from one sample in a study of blood T cell repertoires in COVID-19. TCRdb's table, derived via immunoSEQ multiplex PCR, lists solely in-frame clones and lacks some. This repertoire shows around 250,000 clones, 70% to 90% found once; its top ten account for about 7%. The specimen was PBMCs or T cells enriched from blood (not recorded which). These TCRs come from a woman between 50 and 59 years old who had been exposed to COVID-19.

The gene calls are TRBV19 and TRBJ2-2; D is undetermined. The CDR3 spans 15 residues. Germline V gene sequence: CDR1 LNHDA, CDR2 SQIVND (reference sequence). Trimming removed 3 bases at V and 1 base at J, with 9 bases between. The CDR3: CASSILSVNTGELFF. The CDR3 DNA reads as TGTGCCAGTAGTATCCTGAGCGTGAACACCGGGGAGCTGTTTTTT.

The CDR3 is CSASGREQGSYTEAFF. The DNA of the CDR3 is TGCAGTGCTAGTGGTCGGGAACAGGGATCGTACACTGAAGCTTTCTTT. This rearrangement joins TRBV20-1 to TRBJ1-1, with a possible D match to TRBD1 (6 bases). Germline V lookup: CDR1 DFQATT, CDR2 SNEGSKA (reference sequence). The CDR3 has 16 amino acids. Trimming shortened V by 3 bases and J by 3 bases, and 20 bases separated the two germline ends.

J is TRBJ1-1 and V is TRBV6-5; D perhaps matches TRBD1 (6 bases). V gave up 5 bases and J gave up 1 base, with 14 bases separating them. CDR1 is MNHEY and CDR2 is SVGAGI in the germline V gene. The CDR3 totals 15 residues. The CDR3 here is CASSTWDTPNTEAFF. The CDR3 DNA reads TGTGCCAGCAGTACTTGGGACACCCCGAACACTGAAGCTTTCTTT.

J is TRBJ1-1 and V is TRBV12-3 or TRBV12-4; no firm D call. The CDR3 runs 13 residues. V shed 5 bases and J shed 5 bases, with 12 bases lying between them. DNA of the CDR3: TGTGCCAGCAGTCTAAAAAAATTAACTGAAGCTTTCTTT. Protein sequence: CASSLKKLTEAFF.

This CDR3 reads CASRPGIGSVYF. CDR3 nucleotides: TGTGCCAGCAGACCCGGGATCGGGTCGGTATATTTT. The V call is TRBV11-2, the J call TRBJ1-3; D gene ambiguous. This CDR3 is built from 12 residues. Germline CDR1 is SGHAT and CDR2 is FQNNGV. Trimming removed 6 bases at V and 14 bases at J, with 17 bases between.

The chain couples TRBV6-5 to TRBJ2-2; D remains unclear. V was clipped by 4 bases and J by 4 bases, with 7 bases between them. Germline V gives CDR1 MNHEY, CDR2 SVGAGI. The CDR3 contains 13 residues. The CDR3: CASSSSLTGELFF. CDR3 coding DNA: TGTGCCAGCAGTTCTAGTCTCACCGGGGAGCTGTTTTTT.

The rearrangement joins TRBV7-8 to TRBJ1-3; TRBD1 is a possible D gene (5 bases). Germline loops: CDR1 SGHVS, CDR2 FQNEAQ. The CDR3 length is 15 residues. V lost 3 bases, J lost 1 base, and 10 bases lay in between. CDR3 in DNA: TGTGCCAGCAGCTTTGGAGGGGCATCTGGAAACACCATATATTTT. Encoded protein: CASSFGGASGNTIYF.

The gene calls are TRBV29-1 and TRBJ1-3; 7 positions match TRBD1. The V segment lost 7 bases and the J segment 4 bases; nucleotides outside the gene matches: 7. The CDR3 consists of 13 residues. CDR1 is SQVTM, CDR2 ANQGSEA, per germline. For the CDR3, the DNA is TGCAGCGCTTTGACAGGGTTAGGAAACACCATATATTTT. Translated, it gives CSALTGLGNTIYF. Supplemented by reference TRBV29-1 and TRBJ1-3, the full variable domain reads SAVISQKPSRDICQRGTSLTIQCQVDSQVTMMFWYRQQPGQSLTLIATANQGSEATYESGFVIDKFPISRPNLTFSTLTVSNMSPEDSSIYLCSALTGLGNTIYFGEGSWLTVV.

This chain connects TRBV28 to TRBJ2-1; TRBD2 matches at 8 bases. Germline assignment: CDR1 MDHEN and CDR2 SYDVKM. CDR3 length: 18 amino acids. Germline trimming cut 3 bases from V and 0 bases from J; bases unmatched to any gene: 10. CDR3 in amino acids: CASSLDMTSASSYNEQFF. The CDR3 region has the DNA TGTGCCAGCAGTTTGGACATGACTAGCGCGAGCTCCTACAATGAGCAGTTCTTC. The full variable domain, with the rest looked up from reference TRBV28 and TRBJ2-1, is DVKVTQSSRYLVKRTGEKVFLECVQDMDHENMFWYRQDPGLGLRLIYFSYDVKMKEKGDIPEGYSVSREKKERFSLILESASTNQTSMYLCASSLDMTSASSYNEQFFGPGTRLTVL.

V and J are TRBV5-1 and TRBJ2-5; TRBD2 matches at 11 bases. The CDR3 has 16 residues. The trim removed 0 bases at V and 3 bases at J, leaving 4 bases unmatched. The germline gives CDR1 SGHRS, CDR2 YFSETQ. CDR3 in amino acids: CASSLAVAGGKETQYF. DNA of the CDR3: TGCGCCAGCAGCTTGGCAGTAGCGGGGGGGAAAGAGACCCAGTACTTC. The whole variable domain, remainder taken from reference TRBV5-1 and TRBJ2-5, is KAGVTQTPRYLIKTRGQQVTLSCSPISGHRSVSWYQQTPGQGLQFLFEYFSETQRNKGNFPGRFSGRQFSNSRSEMNVSTLELGDSALYLCASSLAVAGGKETQYFGPGTRLLVL.